This T cell receptor beta chain was found in a study of blood T cells in healthy people across ages. Study results and limitations: Across samples, TCR beta diversity tracked strongly with naive T cell percentage.

Total RNA extraction produced at least 5.5 micrograms (per sample) for the study. This clonotype was picked up many times. Its antigen is currently unknown. This CDR3 has 18 amino acids. Germline trimming cut 3 bases from V and 5 bases from J; bases unmatched to any gene: 17. Germline V CDR1 and CDR2: SGHRS, YFSETQ. Sample-barcoded 5' priming and a J-beta primer mix drove a second PCR of about 6 to 12 cycles. CDR3-containing paired-end reads numbering at least 2.5 million came from each sample. TCRdb called the 5' RACE reads again in MiXCR, with one record for every CDR3 protein. The table lists some 1.7 million distinct CDR3 sequences, about 30% of them singletons.

Specimen: blood. J is TRBJ2-5 and V is TRBV5-1; 9 bases are shared with TRBD1. The sequence was obtained from a woman younger than 45 in good health. The CDR3 DNA sequence: TGCGCCAGCAGCTCCAACACCCTACTTACAGGGGGCAGCGAGACCCAGTACTTC. Its translation: CASSSNTLLTGGSETQYF.